This is a list of T cell receptor beta chains from one sample in a study of CD8 T cells in ankylosing spondylitis. TCRdb analysed the 5' RACE reads with MiXCR anew, one entry per CDR3 protein. The sample comprises over 600,000 distinct CDR3 sequences, 15% to 20% of which are singletons, and under 20% rests with the top ten. The specimen sequenced was blood, either unsorted or a sorted T cell fraction (not recorded which). The receptors were gathered from a male donor with ankylosing spondylitis. Each CDR3 is given with its conserved first and last residue. D genes are given only for firm matches. Clone size appears in some rows only: once, few, many, or a class for an expanded clone.

D: TRBD1; J: TRBJ2-5; size: .; V: TRBV12-3/TRBV12-4; DNA: TGTGCCAGCAGTTCTTCACTAGACAGGGACGCGGAGACCCAGTACTTC; CDR3: CASSSSLDRDAETQYF
D: TRBD1; J: TRBJ1-5; size: .; V: TRBV6-2/TRBV6-3; DNA: TGTGCCAGCACCTCCGGGACAGCGGGCAATCAGCCCCAGCATTTT; CDR3: CASTSGTAGNQPQHF
D: .; J: TRBJ1-1; size: .; V: TRBV14; DNA: TGTGCCAGCAGCCACGGACACCGGAACACTGAAGCTTTCTTT; CDR3: CASSHGHRNTEAFF
D: TRBD1; J: TRBJ1-1; size: once; V: TRBV6-2/TRBV6-3; DNA: TGTGCCAGCAGGTATCGGACAGGGAGCACTGAAGCTTTCTTT; CDR3: CASRYRTGSTEAFF
D: TRBD2; J: TRBJ2-1; size: many; V: TRBV12-3/TRBV12-4; DNA: TGTGCCAGCAGCAACCGCGGGGGACCTCGACCTTACAATGAGCAGTTCTTC; CDR3: CASSNRGGPRPYNEQFF
D: .; J: TRBJ1-4; size: .; V: TRBV12-3/TRBV12-4; DNA: TGTGCCAGCAAGTTGGGACCGGAAAAACTGTTTTTT; CDR3: CASKLGPEKLFF
D: .; J: TRBJ2-2; size: .; V: TRBV20-1; DNA: TGCAGTGCTAGGGACCCTGACGGGGAGCTGTTTTTT; CDR3: CSARDPDGELFF
D: .; J: TRBJ1-1; size: few; V: TRBV3-1; DNA: TGTGCCAGCAGCCTACGCGCCGGGGTTCGTGACACTGAAGCTTTCTTT; CDR3: CASSLRAGVRDTEAFF
D: .; J: TRBJ1-1; size: once; V: TRBV11-2; DNA: TGTGCCAGCAGCTTCGTCTCAGGGACTGGTGAACGAGCTTTCTTT; CDR3: CASSFVSGTGERAFF
D: TRBD2; J: TRBJ2-3; size: .; V: TRBV6-2/TRBV6-3; DNA: TGTGCCAGCAGTCCCGAAGGACTAGCGTCGGATACGCAGTATTTT; CDR3: CASSPEGLASDTQYF
D: TRBD2; J: TRBJ2-2; size: .; V: TRBV20-1; DNA: TGCAGTGCTATTAGCGGGGGGCCCGTCACCGGGGAGCTGTTTTTT; CDR3: CSAISGGPVTGELFF
D: .; J: TRBJ2-7; size: few; V: TRBV28; DNA: TGTGCCAGCAGGGGTGACAGGTCCTCTTGGCACGAGCAGTACTTC; CDR3: CASRGDRSSWHEQYF
D: TRBD2; J: TRBJ2-2; size: .; V: TRBV5-1; DNA: TGCGCCAGCAGCTGGACTAGCGCCGGGGAGCTGTTTTTT; CDR3: CASSWTSAGELFF
D: TRBD2; J: TRBJ2-2; size: many; V: TRBV12-3/TRBV12-4; DNA: TGTGCCACGATCGCGCGGGAGGTATTTCGCGGAGGGGAGCTGTTTTTT; CDR3: CATIAREVFRGGELFF
D: .; J: TRBJ2-1; size: few; V: TRBV7-6; DNA: TGTGCCAGCAGCTTAGAGGATAGTTCCTACAATGAGCAGTTCTTC; CDR3: CASSLEDSSYNEQFF
D: TRBD1; J: TRBJ1-1; size: few; V: TRBV20-1; DNA: TGCAGTGCTAGAGATGGGACAGGGGGTAAAGCTTTCTTT; CDR3: CSARDGTGGKAFF
D: TRBD1; J: TRBJ2-7; size: many; V: TRBV12-3/TRBV12-4; DNA: TGTGCCAGCAGTTTTCCGGACAGGGTGGACGAGCAGTACTTC; CDR3: CASSFPDRVDEQYF
D: .; J: TRBJ1-1; size: many; V: TRBV7-6; DNA: TGTGCCAGCAGCCGGACAGCCACGAACACTGAAGCTTTCTTT; CDR3: CASSRTATNTEAFF
D: .; J: TRBJ1-4; size: few; V: TRBV20-1; DNA: TGCAGTGCCCCACGTGTCAATAGGGGGGAAAAACTGTTTTTT; CDR3: CSAPRVNRGEKLFF
D: .; J: TRBJ1-1; size: .; V: TRBV5-1; DNA: TGCGCCAGCAGCTGGCGGGAACTGAACACTGAAGCTTTCTTT; CDR3: CASSWRELNTEAFF
D: .; J: TRBJ1-2; size: few; V: TRBV4-1; DNA: TGCGCCAGCAGCCAAGGTTTCCAGCCAGACCACTATGGCTACACCTTC; CDR3: CASSQGFQPDHYGYTF
D: .; J: TRBJ1-1; size: .; V: TRBV4-1; DNA: TGCGCCAGCAGTGCGGGGGTTGAGTTCGGGTTCACTGAAGCTTTCTTT; CDR3: CASSAGVEFGFTEAFF
D: .; J: TRBJ2-1; size: .; V: TRBV20-1; DNA: TGCAGTGCTCCTTCTCGGGAATCCCTGGGAGTCTACAATGAGCAGTTCTTC; CDR3: CSAPSRESLGVYNEQFF
D: .; J: TRBJ1-6; size: few; V: TRBV6-2/TRBV6-3; DNA: TGTGCCAGCAGTTACTCGGCGGAGGATTCACCCCTCCACTTT; CDR3: CASSYSAEDSPLHF
D: TRBD2; J: TRBJ2-1; size: few; V: TRBV20-1; DNA: TGCAGTGCTAGAGATCCCTCTAGCGGGGGGAACAATGAGCAGTTCTTC; CDR3: CSARDPSSGGNNEQFF
D: .; J: TRBJ1-4; size: .; V: TRBV24-1; DNA: TGTGCCACCAGTGATTCAGGGAGGACTAATGAAAAACTGTTTTTT; CDR3: CATSDSGRTNEKLFF
D: .; J: TRBJ1-1; size: few; V: TRBV5-1; DNA: TGCGCCACCAGAACAAACGGCGGGGATGTGAACACTGAAGCTTTCTTT; CDR3: CATRTNGGDVNTEAFF
D: TRBD1; J: TRBJ2-7; size: .; V: TRBV2; DNA: TGTGCCAGCAGTGAAGTTGGACAGGGAGTCTACACTGGAGCGTTGGAGCAGTACTTC; CDR3: CASSEVGQGVYTGALEQYF
D: .; J: TRBJ2-6; size: few; V: TRBV4-2; DNA: TGTGCCAGCAGCCCGGGACCAGGGGTCTACTCTGGGGCCAACGTCCTGACTTTC; CDR3: CASSPGPGVYSGANVLTF
D: .; J: TRBJ2-1; size: few; V: TRBV25-1; DNA: TGTGCCAGCAGTGAAGGGGTATACAATGAGCAGTTCTTC; CDR3: CASSEGVYNEQFF
D: .; J: TRBJ2-2; size: few; V: TRBV10-3; DNA: TGTGCCATCAGCACGGGCACCGGGGAGCTGTTTTTT; CDR3: CAISTGTGELFF
D: .; J: TRBJ2-7; size: few; V: TRBV30; DNA: TGTGCCTGCAATCAAAACCCTCACGAGCAGTACTTC; CDR3: CACNQNPHEQYF
D: .; J: TRBJ2-1; size: .; V: TRBV4-3; DNA: TGCGCCAGCAGCCAAACAAACAGGGGAGGCGATGAGCAGTTCTTC; CDR3: CASSQTNRGGDEQFF
D: .; J: TRBJ2-2; size: .; V: TRBV5-6; DNA: TGTGCCAGCAGCGACCTCGGACATTCGAACACCGGGGAGCTGTTTTTT; CDR3: CASSDLGHSNTGELFF
D: .; J: TRBJ2-7; size: once; V: TRBV10-3; DNA: TGTGCCATCAGTGTTAGGATTGGCGAGCAGTACTTC; CDR3: CAISVRIGEQYF
D: TRBD1; J: TRBJ2-7; size: few; V: TRBV6-1; DNA: TGTGCCAGCAGTGAATTGGGGACAGGCTACCGCTTAGAGCAGTACTTC; CDR3: CASSELGTGYRLEQYF
D: .; J: TRBJ2-7; size: .; V: TRBV10-3; DNA: TGTGCCATCAGTGAGTCCAACACCCGACGGGGATTATACGAGCAGTACTTC; CDR3: CAISESNTRRGLYEQYF
D: .; J: TRBJ2-3; size: .; V: TRBV18; DNA: TGTGCCAGCTCACCACGGTGGCTCGCAGGGGACACAGATACGCAGTATTTT; CDR3: CASSPRWLAGDTDTQYF
D: .; J: TRBJ2-1; size: .; V: TRBV7-9; DNA: TGTGCCAGCAGCTTAGTACAGTTTGAGCAGTTCTTC; CDR3: CASSLVQFEQFF
D: TRBD2; J: TRBJ2-1; size: many; V: TRBV27; DNA: TGTGCCAGCACGCTAGGGAGCGGGAGTTACAATGAGCAGTTCTTC; CDR3: CASTLGSGSYNEQFF
D: .; J: TRBJ1-5; size: many; V: TRBV12-3/TRBV12-4; DNA: TGTGCCAGCAGTTTTCAGGCAGGGGGCAATCAGCCCCAGCATTTT; CDR3: CASSFQAGGNQPQHF
D: TRBD2; J: TRBJ2-7; size: once; V: TRBV3-1; DNA: TGTGCCAGCAGCGGACGAAGGCGGGGGGCCTACGAGCAGTACTTC; CDR3: CASSGRRRGAYEQYF
D: .; J: TRBJ1-1; size: .; V: TRBV3-1; DNA: TGTGCCAGCAGCCCGACAAGGACGAACACTGAAGCTTTCTTT; CDR3: CASSPTRTNTEAFF
D: .; J: TRBJ2-5; size: .; V: TRBV5-1; DNA: TGCGCCAGCAGCTGGGAACTTCAAGAGACCCAGTACTTC; CDR3: CASSWELQETQYF
D: .; J: TRBJ2-1; size: .; V: TRBV7-2; DNA: TGTGCCAGCAGCTTATCCCCAGCGGGTCGTTACAATGAGCAGTTCTTC; CDR3: CASSLSPAGRYNEQFF
D: .; J: TRBJ2-6; size: .; V: TRBV6-4; DNA: TGTGCCAGCAGTGACTCTTACAGGGTTCAGTCTGGGGCCAACGTCCTGACTTTC; CDR3: CASSDSYRVQSGANVLTF
D: .; J: TRBJ1-2; size: few; V: TRBV28; DNA: TGTGCCAGCAGTTTAAAGGGCAGCTATGGCTACACCTTC; CDR3: CASSLKGSYGYTF
D: TRBD1; J: TRBJ1-5; size: .; V: TRBV28; DNA: TGTGCCAGCAGTCTTTGGACAGGGCTGGGCAATCAGCCCCAGCATTTT; CDR3: CASSLWTGLGNQPQHF
D: TRBD1; J: TRBJ2-1; size: few; V: TRBV12-3/TRBV12-4; DNA: TGTGCCAGCCTTAAAACAGGGGGCTTGTACAATGAGCAGTTCTTC; CDR3: CASLKTGGLYNEQFF
D: .; J: TRBJ2-1; size: .; V: TRBV7-2; DNA: TGTGCCAGCAGCTCCAGACTAGAGAACTACAATGAGCAGTTCTTC; CDR3: CASSSRLENYNEQFF
D: .; J: TRBJ2-2; size: few; V: TRBV6-5; DNA: TGTGCCAGCAGTTATCTGGCCGGGGAGCTGTTTTTT; CDR3: CASSYLAGELFF
D: .; J: TRBJ2-4; size: few; V: TRBV4-2; DNA: TGTGCCAGCAGCAACCAGGAGGGCCTCGGGGCCAAAAACATTCAGTACTTC; CDR3: CASSNQEGLGAKNIQYF
D: .; J: TRBJ2-2; size: few; V: TRBV29-1; DNA: TGCAGCGTTGAAGTGGGGGGCGCGAGGGGCGGGGAGCTGTTTTTT; CDR3: CSVEVGGARGGELFF
D: TRBD2; J: TRBJ2-7; size: .; V: TRBV29-1; DNA: TGCAGCGTTGAAGCTAGCGGGAGGGAGTACGAGCAGTACTTC; CDR3: CSVEASGREYEQYF
D: .; J: TRBJ2-5; size: .; V: TRBV6-5; DNA: TGTGCCAGCAGTTACTCGATTTCCGGGAAAGAGACCCAGTACTTC; CDR3: CASSYSISGKETQYF
D: TRBD1; J: TRBJ1-1; size: .; V: TRBV20-1; DNA: TGCAGTGCTAGACACGGACAGGTCCTCGAAGCTTTCTTT; CDR3: CSARHGQVLEAFF
D: .; J: TRBJ1-5; size: few; V: TRBV20-1; DNA: TGCAGTGCTCGCCCCAGGGAGGACCAGCCCCAGCATTTT; CDR3: CSARPREDQPQHF
D: .; J: TRBJ2-3; size: .; V: TRBV6-1; DNA: TGTGCCAGCACGAGCTCCAGGGGAGATACGCAGTATTTT; CDR3: CASTSSRGDTQYF
D: .; J: TRBJ1-4; size: .; V: TRBV7-2; DNA: TGTGCCAGCAGCTTAATGGGTGAAAAACTGTTTTTT; CDR3: CASSLMGEKLFF